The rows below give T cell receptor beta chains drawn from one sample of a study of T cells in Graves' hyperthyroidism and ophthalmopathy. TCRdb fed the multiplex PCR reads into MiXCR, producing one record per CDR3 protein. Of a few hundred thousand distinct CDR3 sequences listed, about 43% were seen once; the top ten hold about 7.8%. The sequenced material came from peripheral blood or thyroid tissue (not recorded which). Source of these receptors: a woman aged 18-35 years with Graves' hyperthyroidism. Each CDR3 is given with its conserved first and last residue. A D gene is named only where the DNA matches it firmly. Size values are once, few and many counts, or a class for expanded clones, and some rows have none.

CASSTHLPGKETQYF	TGTGCCAGCAGCACCCACCTCCCAGGGAAAGAGACCCAGTACTTC	TRBJ2-5	.	TRBV7-9	many
CASSVLNYGYTF	TGTGCCAGCAGTGTACTGAACTATGGCTACACCTTC	TRBJ1-2	.	TRBV2	many
CASSLNGEFNEKLFF	TGTGCCAGCAGTTTAAACGGAGAGTTTAATGAAAAACTGTTTTTT	TRBJ1-4	.	TRBV12-3/TRBV12-4	few
CACLREKLLF	TGTGCCTGCCTAAGGGAAAAACTGCTTTTT	TRBJ1-4	.	TRBV25-1	.
CASSQTDATNEKLFF	TGTGCCAGCAGTCAAACCGATGCAACTAATGAAAAACTGTTTTTT	TRBJ1-4	.	TRBV9	few
CASSLQGLTGELFF	TGTGCCAGCAGCCTACAGGGGTTAACCGGGGAGCTGTTTTTT	TRBJ2-2	TRBD1	TRBV7-9	few
CASRRGSSNEKLFF	TGTGCCAGCAGAAGGGGCAGCAGTAATGAAAAACTGTTTTTT	TRBJ1-4	.	TRBV7-2	.
CASGISGRALPPYEQYF	TGTGCCAGCGGTATTAGCGGGAGGGCCTTGCCCCCCTACGAGCAGTACTTC	TRBJ2-7	TRBD2	TRBV2	few
CASRDLGGRYYGYTF	TGTGCCAGCAGGGATTTGGGGGGTCGGTACTATGGCTACACCTTC	TRBJ1-2	.	TRBV2	.
CSAGQRNTEAFF	TGCAGTGCAGGACAGAGGAACACTGAAGCTTTCTTT	TRBJ1-1	.	TRBV20-1	many
CSGTKMAGVADTQYF	TGCAGCGGTACGAAGATGGCGGGAGTAGCGGATACGCAGTATTTT	TRBJ2-3	TRBD2	TRBV29-1	.
CAWSRAEGGNQPQHF	TGTGCCTGGAGTAGAGCCGAGGGAGGCAATCAGCCCCAGCATTTT	TRBJ1-5	.	TRBV29-1	.
CATSVYRGVNQPQHF	TGTGCCACCAGCGTTTACAGGGGAGTCAATCAGCCCCAGCATTTT	TRBJ1-5	TRBD1	TRBV15	.
CASSESGAQPQHF	TGTGCCAGCAGTGAATCAGGGGCCCAGCCCCAGCATTTT	TRBJ1-5	.	TRBV9	.
CAISEYRLALDEQYF	TGTGCCATCAGTGAGTACCGACTAGCGCTCGACGAGCAGTACTTC	TRBJ2-7	TRBD2	TRBV10-3	.
CAISESGGAEPGYTF	TGTGCCATCAGTGAGTCGGGGGGGGCAGAGCCTGGCTACACCTTC	TRBJ1-2	.	TRBV10-3	.
CASRPQGSEKLFF	TGTGCCAGCAGACCTCAGGGTAGTGAAAAACTGTTTTTT	TRBJ1-4	.	TRBV7-8	many
CASSPGQGILQETQYF	TGTGCCAGCAGCCCCGGACAGGGGATCCTCCAAGAGACCCAGTACTTC	TRBJ2-5	TRBD1	TRBV7-2	few
CASRSTGHGELFF	TGTGCCAGTAGATCTACAGGGCACGGGGAGCTGTTTTTT	TRBJ2-2	.	TRBV19	.
CAISESRTGTVNTEAFF	TGTGCCATCAGTGAGTCAAGAACCGGGACAGTGAACACTGAAGCTTTCTTT	TRBJ1-1	TRBD1	TRBV10-3	.
CASTNGGDRGDTEAFF	TGTGCCAGCACCAACGGTGGAGACAGGGGCGACACTGAAGCTTTCTTT	TRBJ1-1	TRBD1	TRBV7-8	.
CARVGTGAGGYTF	TGTGCCCGGGTTGGGACAGGGGCTGGTGGCTACACCTTC	TRBJ1-2	TRBD1	TRBV2	.
CARGTGSSPLHF	TGTGCCAGAGGGACAGGGAGTTCACCCCTCCACTTT	TRBJ1-6	TRBD1	TRBV2	.
CASSQDTGNTIYF	TGTGCCAGCAGTCAGGACACTGGAAACACCATATATTTT	TRBJ1-3	.	TRBV25-1	once
CASSPEGRGEERLFF	TGTGCCAGCAGCCCAGAGGGCAGGGGCGAAGAAAGACTGTTTTTT	TRBJ1-4	.	TRBV9	.
CATSRDVGGGVSTF	TGTGCCACCAGCAGAGATGTTGGAGGGGGCGTTTCCACCTTC	TRBJ1-2	TRBD1	TRBV15	many
CASSLDRAAQPQHF	TGTGCCAGCAGCTTAGACAGGGCGGCTCAGCCCCAGCATTTT	TRBJ1-5	.	TRBV7-2	.
CAISVDAYEQYF	TGTGCCATCAGTGTAGATGCCTACGAGCAGTACTTC	TRBJ2-7	.	TRBV10-3	many
CASSLMSKETQHF	TGTGCCAGCAGCTTGATGTCAAAGGAGACCCAGCATTTT	TRBJ1-5	.	TRBV7-8	.
CASSYERESSYEQYF	TGTGCCAGCAGTTACGAGCGGGAGAGCTCCTACGAGCAGTACTTC	TRBJ2-7	TRBD2	TRBV13	.
CASSLPETQYF	TGTGCCAGCAGCTTGCCTGAGACCCAGTACTTC	TRBJ2-5	.	TRBV7-2	many
CASSLSRAERSGYTF	TGTGCCAGCAGCTTAAGCCGGGCAGAGAGGAGTGGCTACACCTTC	TRBJ1-2	.	TRBV7-6	.
CASSVGRRDTEAFF	TGTGCCAGCAGTGTGGGCAGGAGGGACACTGAAGCTTTCTTT	TRBJ1-1	.	TRBV2	many
CSARDSQRGNTGELFF	TGCAGTGCTAGAGACTCCCAGCGGGGAAACACCGGGGAGCTGTTTTTT	TRBJ2-2	TRBD2	TRBV20-1	.
CSYAGTVYGYTF	TGCAGTTACGCCGGGACGGTCTATGGCTACACCTTC	TRBJ1-2	.	TRBV29-1	.
CASSTLRIYSYEQYF	TGTGCCAGCAGTACGTTGAGGATATACTCCTACGAGCAGTACTTC	TRBJ2-7	.	TRBV2	.
CASSLSGGLAGETQYF	TGTGCCAGCAGTTTATCGGGCGGGCTAGCGGGGGAGACCCAGTACTTC	TRBJ2-5	TRBD2	TRBV12-3/TRBV12-4	.
CASSPGRSGANVLTF	TGTGCCAGCAGTCCCGGGAGATCTGGGGCCAACGTCCTGACTTTC	TRBJ2-6	.	TRBV7-8	many
CASRTGGSPSYEQYF	TGTGCCAGCAGGACAGGGGGATCACCTTCCTACGAGCAGTACTTC	TRBJ2-7	TRBD1	TRBV2	many
CASSLGQGNYGETQYF	TGTGCCAGCAGCCTAGGACAGGGGAACTACGGAGAGACCCAGTACTTC	TRBJ2-5	TRBD1	TRBV7-6	few
CASRWTGWDTGELFF	TGTGCCAGCAGGTGGACAGGGTGGGACACCGGGGAGCTGTTTTTT	TRBJ2-2	TRBD1	TRBV2	.
CSATDRGEEKLFF	TGCAGTGCAACCGACAGGGGAGAAGAAAAACTGTTTTTT	TRBJ1-4	TRBD1	TRBV20-1	.
CATSESGQGKGEQYF	TGTGCCACCAGTGAGTCGGGACAGGGGAAAGGCGAGCAGTACTTC	TRBJ2-7	TRBD1	TRBV24-1	few
CASSQDTYPQYF	TGTGCCAGCAGCCAAGATACGTACCCGCAGTACTTC	TRBJ2-7	.	TRBV12-5	.
CASREGRANVLTF	TGCGCCAGCAGGGAGGGCAGGGCCAACGTCCTGACTTTC	TRBJ2-6	.	TRBV5-1	.
CSVVVWTKDTGELFF	TGCAGCGTTGTAGTCTGGACAAAGGACACCGGGGAGCTGTTTTTT	TRBJ2-2	.	TRBV29-1	.
CSVNTGFSYGYTF	TGCAGCGTAAACACAGGTTTTTCGTATGGCTACACCTTC	TRBJ1-2	.	TRBV29-1	many